These T cell receptor beta chains were read from a single sample in a study of cytomegalovirus exposure and HLA in healthy donors. TCRdb's table, derived via immunoSEQ multiplex PCR, lists solely in-frame clones and lacks some. The sample has 100,000 to 150,000 clones; approximately 76% are singletons. The sample was PBMCs. The receptors derive from a man in his fifties or sixties in good health and CMV-seropositive. Both conserved end residues are part of each CDR3. The D gene is left open where the match is weak. Expanded clones are given a class, and other clones once, few, many or no size at all.

D gene,V gene,clone size,J gene,CDR3 protein,CDR3 DNA
-,TRBV2,-,TRBJ2-7,CASSQTDIPTYEQYF,TGTGCCAGCAGCCAGACAGATATACCGACCTACGAGCAGTACTTC
TRBD1,TRBV5-6,-,TRBJ1-4,CASSFGTGFEKLFF,TGTGCCAGCAGCTTTGGGACAGGGTTTGAAAAACTGTTTTTT
TRBD1,TRBV5-1,-,TRBJ1-6,CASSSDPGQSNSPLHF,TGCGCCAGCAGCTCGGACCCGGGACAGAGTAATTCACCCCTCCACTTT
-,TRBV13,-,TRBJ1-4,CASRPRQAATNEKLFF,TGTGCCAGCAGACCCCGACAGGCTGCAACTAATGAAAAACTGTTTTTT
-,TRBV7-9,-,TRBJ2-3,CASSLPPGVAESTDTQYF,TGTGCCAGCAGCTTACCCCCTGGGGTAGCGGAAAGCACAGATACGCAGTATTTT
TRBD1,TRBV5-1,-,TRBJ2-2,CASSLDRTGGTGELFF,TGCGCCAGCAGCTTAGACCGGACAGGAGGAACCGGGGAGCTGTTTTTT
TRBD2,TRBV4-3,-,TRBJ2-1,CASSQAGASGHNEQFF,TGCGCCAGCAGCCAAGCGGGCGCTAGCGGGCACAATGAGCAGTTCTTC
TRBD1,TRBV6-5,-,TRBJ2-3,CASSPGQVTDTQYF,TGTGCCAGCAGTCCGGGACAGGTCACAGATACGCAGTATTTT
-,TRBV2,-,TRBJ2-3,CASSYPWETDTQYF,TGTGCCAGCAGTTACCCTTGGGAGACAGATACGCAGTATTTT
-,TRBV21-1,-,TRBJ2-1,CASSTRTSPRVLAIDEQFF,TGTGCCAGCAGCACTAGGACTAGTCCTCGAGTGCTTGCTATCGATGAGCAGTTCTTC
TRBD1,TRBV19,-,TRBJ2-2,CASSTQRDRPPGELFF,TGTGCCAGTAGTACCCAACGGGACAGGCCACCCGGGGAGCTGTTTTTT
TRBD2,TRBV10-3,-,TRBJ2-3,CAISESTSESTDTQYF,TGTGCCATCAGTGAGTCAACTAGCGAAAGCACAGATACGCAGTATTTT
TRBD2,TRBV11-2,few,TRBJ2-7,CASSFFTGLGALYF,TGTGCCAGCAGCTTCTTCACGGGACTAGGCGCCCTGTACTTC
-,TRBV7-9,once,TRBJ1-3,CAGSRRRMELSGNTIYF,TGTGCCGGCTCTCGCCGAAGGATGGAGCTCTCTGGAAACACCATATATTTT
TRBD2,TRBV7-9,few,TRBJ2-1,CASSLGGGSYNEQFF,TGTGCCAGCAGCTTAGGGGGGGGCTCCTACAATGAGCAGTTCTTC
TRBD2,TRBV9,-,TRBJ2-3,CASSPTLSGRASDTQYF,TGTGCCAGCAGCCCTACCCTTAGCGGGAGGGCCTCAGATACGCAGTATTTT
TRBD1,TRBV7-8,few,TRBJ1-1,CASSFPTGGAGQEAFF,TGTGCCAGCAGCTTCCCGACAGGGGGCGCGGGGCAAGAAGCTTTCTTT
-,TRBV9,-,TRBJ1-3,CASASTVSGNTIYF,TGTGCCAGCGCTTCGACAGTCTCTGGAAACACCATATATTTT
-,TRBV2,once,TRBJ1-3,CASSESRLGNTIYF,TGTGCCAGCAGTGAATCTAGGTTGGGAAACACCATATATTTT
-,TRBV7-2,-,TRBJ2-7,CASSRGTGEESWYF,TGTGCCAGCAGCCGCGGGACCGGGGAGGAGTCATGGTACTTC
-,TRBV6-1,-,TRBJ1-1,CASLGPYEAFF,TGTGCCAGCCTAGGCCCTTATGAAGCTTTCTTT
-,TRBV19,-,TRBJ1-3,CASSLGANGNTIYF,TGTGCCAGTAGTCTGGGGGCAAATGGAAACACCATATATTTT
TRBD1,TRBV7-9,-,TRBJ2-7,CASNQGAPLYEQYF,TGTGCCAGCAACCAGGGGGCCCCTCTCTACGAGCAGTACTTC
TRBD1,TRBV7-7,once,TRBJ2-2,CASSRLDRVSAGELFF,TGTGCTAGCAGCCGCCTGGACAGGGTTAGCGCCGGGGAGCTGTTTTTT
-,TRBV6-1,-,TRBJ2-7,CASKLTEYYEQYF,TGTGCCAGTAAGCTAACTGAGTACTACGAGCAGTACTTC
TRBD1,TRBV2,once,TRBJ2-7,CASITGTGVYEQYF,TGTGCCAGCATTACCGGGACAGGGGTCTACGAGCAGTACTTC
-,TRBV11-1,-,TRBJ2-7,CVSSLRAGIRYEQYF,TGTGTCAGCAGCTTAAGGGCAGGGATAAGATACGAGCAGTACTTC
-,TRBV19,-,TRBJ1-4,CASGRSNEKLFF,TGTGCCAGCGGGAGATCTAATGAAAAACTGTTTTTT
-,TRBV5-1,-,TRBJ2-5,CASREYGGPQETQYF,TGCGCCAGCAGAGAATACGGGGGGCCGCAAGAGACCCAGTACTTC
-,TRBV5-1,few,TRBJ2-3,CASSLQASSTDTQYF,TGCGCCAGCAGCTTACAGGCCTCGAGCACAGATACGCAGTATTTT
-,TRBV6-1,-,TRBJ2-1,CASSEVTDYYNEQFF,TGTGCCAGCAGTGAAGTTACAGATTACTACAATGAGCAGTTCTTC
TRBD1,TRBV10-3,-,TRBJ2-1,CAIKGTDYNEQFF,TGTGCCATCAAGGGGACAGATTACAATGAGCAGTTCTTC
-,TRBV7-9,once,TRBJ1-1,CASSLGGGTEAFF,TGTGCCAGCAGCTTAGGGGGAGGAACTGAAGCTTTCTTT
-,TRBV13,-,TRBJ2-7,CASSLAGMSYEQYF,TGTGCCAGCAGCTTAGCCGGGATGTCCTACGAGCAGTACTTC
-,TRBV29-1,-,TRBJ1-1,CSARPGNPEAFF,TGCAGCGCACGCCCAGGGAACCCTGAAGCTTTCTTT
TRBD2,TRBV18,-,TRBJ2-5,CASSPPGLARETQYF,TGTGCCAGCTCACCACCGGGACTAGCGCGTGAGACCCAGTACTTC
TRBD1,TRBV5-1,-,TRBJ1-4,CASSDSGTGSEKLFF,TGCGCCAGCAGCGACTCCGGGACAGGGAGTGAAAAACTGTTTTTT
TRBD2,TRBV2,-,TRBJ2-1,CASSRRGGQFF,TGTGCCAGCAGTCGACGCGGGGGGCAGTTCTTC
TRBD2,TRBV5-1,few,TRBJ2-1,CASSRAGTSNEDEQFF,TGCGCCAGCAGCCGGGCCGGGACTAGCAATGAAGATGAGCAGTTCTTC